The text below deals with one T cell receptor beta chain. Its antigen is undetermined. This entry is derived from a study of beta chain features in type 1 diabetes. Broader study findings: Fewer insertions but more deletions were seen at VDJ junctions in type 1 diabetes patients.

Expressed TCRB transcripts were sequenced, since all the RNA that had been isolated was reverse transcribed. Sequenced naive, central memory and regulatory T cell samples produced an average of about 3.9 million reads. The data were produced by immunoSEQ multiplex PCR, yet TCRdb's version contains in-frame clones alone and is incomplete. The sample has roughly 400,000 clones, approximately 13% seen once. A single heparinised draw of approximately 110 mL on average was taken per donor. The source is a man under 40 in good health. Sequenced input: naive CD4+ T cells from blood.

The CDR3 is CAIRPGLGVADTQYF. The CDR3 DNA is TGTGCCATCAGACCCGGACTAGGAGTAGCGGATACGCAGTATTTT. The J gene is TRBJ2-3, the V gene TRBV10-3; 7 positions match TRBD2. The J segment lost 6 bases and the V segment lost 6 bases, leaving 12 bases of the junction unmatched. This CDR3 comprises 15 residues. CDR1 and CDR2 from the germline V gene are ENHRY and SYGVKD.